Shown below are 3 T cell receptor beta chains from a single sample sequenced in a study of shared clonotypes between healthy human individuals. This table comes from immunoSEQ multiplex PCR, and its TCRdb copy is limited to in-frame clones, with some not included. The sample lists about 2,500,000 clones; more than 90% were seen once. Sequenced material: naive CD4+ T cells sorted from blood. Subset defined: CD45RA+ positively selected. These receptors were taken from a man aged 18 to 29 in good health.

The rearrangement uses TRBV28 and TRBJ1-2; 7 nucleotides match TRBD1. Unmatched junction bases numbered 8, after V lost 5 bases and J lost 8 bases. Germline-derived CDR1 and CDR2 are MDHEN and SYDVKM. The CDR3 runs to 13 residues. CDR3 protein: CASSLRGTDGYTF. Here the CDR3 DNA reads TGTGCCAGCAGTCTAAGAGGGACAGACGGCTACACCTTC.

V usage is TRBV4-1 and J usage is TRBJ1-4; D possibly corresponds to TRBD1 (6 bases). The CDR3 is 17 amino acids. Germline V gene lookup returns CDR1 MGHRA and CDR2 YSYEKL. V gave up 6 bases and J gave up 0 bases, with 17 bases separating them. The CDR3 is CASRPGGGGATNEKLFF. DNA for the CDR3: TGCGCCAGCAGGCCGGGAGGAGGGGGGGCAACTAATGAAAAACTGTTTTTT.

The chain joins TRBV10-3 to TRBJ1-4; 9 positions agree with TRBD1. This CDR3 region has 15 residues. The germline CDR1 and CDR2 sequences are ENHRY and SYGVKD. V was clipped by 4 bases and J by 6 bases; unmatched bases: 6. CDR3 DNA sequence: TGTGCCATCAGTGCCGGGACAGGGTCGGATGAAAAACTGTTTTTT. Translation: CAISAGTGSDEKLFF.